The sequence of this TCR beta chain was determined in a study of quantifying T cell responses using KT2 cells. Study context: RNA was reverse transcribed with TCR alpha and beta constant-region primers. The T4 ligation step was estimated to exceed 10% efficiency under optimum conditions.

The cDNA 3' end received a ligated oligonucleotide with a UMI. The first PCR ran around 4 cycles with an equimolar RC1.1 and RC1.2 beta primer mix. A single record per CDR3 protein comes from TCRdb applying MiXCR to the UMI-ligation and nested PCR reads. This sample has 30,000 or so distinct CDR3 sequences, with more than 7% found just once. This clonotype was recorded many times. KT2, a clone with a known TCR, was spiked into unfractionated PBMC. Different KT2-to-PBMC ratios were created with a constant PBMC count. V lost 6 bases, J lost 5 bases, and 6 bases stayed unmatched. This CDR3 contains 13 residues. Germline loops: CDR1 SQVTM, CDR2 ANQGSEA.

The genes are TRBV29-1 and TRBJ2-5; 10 bases align to TRBD1. Material for sequencing was PBMCs spiked with cells of the T cell clone KT2. The source is a human donor. The DNA for the CDR3 is TGCAGCGTACGACAGGGGGCAGGGGAGACCCAGTACTTC. This translates into CSVRQGAGETQYF.